This T cell receptor beta chain comes out of a study of blood T cell repertoires in COVID-19. Overall study: Samples taken during acute and convalescent COVID-19 were collected in the United States, Italy and Spain.

Original handling: From reference gene primer amplification, estimates of nucleated cell counts were derived. TCRdb's table, derived via immunoSEQ multiplex PCR, lists solely in-frame clones and lacks some. The V and J calls and clone size come from that table; D and trimming were worked out from the DNA. In the table there are 140,000 to 150,000 clones, approximately 86% of which are singletons. V shed 6 bases and J shed 3 bases, with 14 bases lying between them. CDR3 length: 14 amino acids. Per germline, CDR1 MNHEY and CDR2 SVGAGI. This sequence joins TRBV6-5 and TRBJ1-1; D is possibly TRBD1 (6 bases). This TCR was recovered from a man in his 70s with acute or convalescent COVID-19. What was sequenced was peripheral blood. CDR3 sequence: CASRLQGGDTEAFF. CDR3 DNA sequence: TGTGCCAGCAGACTACAGGGAGGGGACACTGAAGCTTTCTTT.